This T cell receptor (beta chain) was retrieved from a study of blood T cell repertoires in COVID-19. Study information: Samples representing acute and convalescent COVID-19 were sourced from the United States, Italy and Spain.

Measured with immunoSEQ multiplex PCR; TCRdb has only the in-frame clones, and not every one. The sample has around 170,000 clones; around 83% are singletons. CDR1 is SGHNT, CDR2 YENEEA, per germline. CDR3 length: 16 residues. V lost 5 bases and J lost 1; bases outside the gene matches: 8. The sequencing sample was made of peripheral blood. This clonotype was obtained from a human donor in a cohort sampled during active COVID-19. The genes are TRBV11-3 and TRBJ2-5; TRBD1 matches at 9 bases. Written as DNA, the CDR3 is TGTGCCAGCAGCGATACAGGGGGCGGCCCCCAAGAGACCCAGTACTTC. It encodes CASSDTGGGPQETQYF. The full variable domain, rest sourced from reference TRBV11-3 and TRBJ2-5, is EAGVVQSPRYKIIEKKQPVAFWCNPISGHNTLYWYLQNLGQGPELLIRYENEEAVDDSQLPKDRFSAERLKGVDSTLKIQPAELGDSAVYLCASSDTGGGPQETQYFGPGTRLLVL.